The present T cell receptor (beta chain) was sequenced within a study of cytomegalovirus exposure and HLA in healthy donors. Concerning this clone: What it binds is not known.

Primers: 60 Vbeta forward and 13 Jbeta reverse. The table came from immunoSEQ multiplex PCR; TCRdb's copy has only in-frame clones and leaves some out. The sample holds 95,000 to 100,000 clones, around four fifths seen once. Study-wide results and caveats: Reportedly, HLA-A and HLA-B alleles of most subjects were accurately predicted from TCR beta.

The trim removed 1 base at V and 8 bases at J, leaving 12 bases unmatched. Germline loops: CDR1 LGHNA, CDR2 YNFKEQ. The CDR3 has 17 residues. The chain links TRBV4-2 to TRBJ2-1; TRBD2 aligns across 9 bases. The sequence came from a man between 40 and 49 years old in good health and CMV-seropositive. Sequencing was done on a sample of PBMCs. The CDR3 here is CASSQVQRGAETHEQFF. In nucleotides, the CDR3 is TGTGCCAGCAGCCAAGTTCAGCGGGGGGCCGAAACCCATGAGCAGTTCTTC.